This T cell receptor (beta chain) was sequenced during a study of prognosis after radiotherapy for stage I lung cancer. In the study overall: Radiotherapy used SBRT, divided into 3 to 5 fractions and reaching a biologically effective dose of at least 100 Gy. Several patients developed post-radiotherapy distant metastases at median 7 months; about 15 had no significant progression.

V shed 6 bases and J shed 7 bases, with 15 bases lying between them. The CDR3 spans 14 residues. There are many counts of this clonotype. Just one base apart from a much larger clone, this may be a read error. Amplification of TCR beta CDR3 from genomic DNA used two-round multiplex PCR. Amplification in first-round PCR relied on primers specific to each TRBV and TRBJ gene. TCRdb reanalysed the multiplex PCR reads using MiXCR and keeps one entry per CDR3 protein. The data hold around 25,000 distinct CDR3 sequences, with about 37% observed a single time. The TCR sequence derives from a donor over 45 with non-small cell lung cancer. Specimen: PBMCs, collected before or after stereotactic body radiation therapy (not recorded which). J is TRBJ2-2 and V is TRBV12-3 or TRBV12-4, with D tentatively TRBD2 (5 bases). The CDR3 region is CASRRPGGSGELFF. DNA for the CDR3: TGTGCCAGCAGACGACCTGGTGGGAGCGGGGAGCTGTTTTTT.